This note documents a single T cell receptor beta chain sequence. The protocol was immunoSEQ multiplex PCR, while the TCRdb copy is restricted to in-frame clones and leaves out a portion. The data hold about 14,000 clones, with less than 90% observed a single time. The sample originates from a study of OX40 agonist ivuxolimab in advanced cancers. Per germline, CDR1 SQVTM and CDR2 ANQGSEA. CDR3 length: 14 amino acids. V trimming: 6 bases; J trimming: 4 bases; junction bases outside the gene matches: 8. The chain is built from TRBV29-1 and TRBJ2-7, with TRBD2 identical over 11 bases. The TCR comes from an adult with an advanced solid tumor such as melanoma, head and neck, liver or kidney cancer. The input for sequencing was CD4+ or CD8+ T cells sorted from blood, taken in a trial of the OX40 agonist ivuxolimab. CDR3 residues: CSVPGTSGAYEQYF. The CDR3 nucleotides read TGCAGCGTCCCCGGGACTAGCGGAGCGTACGAGCAGTACTTC.